Following are 17 T cell receptor beta chains from one sample sequenced in a study of blood T cell repertoires in COVID-19. Clones were sequenced by immunoSEQ multiplex PCR, and TCRdb holds only the in-frame ones, with some missing. The sample has fewer than 300,000 clones, almost 85% seen once. Sequenced: peripheral blood. These receptors were collected from a man in his forties or fifties with active or convalescent COVID-19.

This clone showed up just once. The chain is built from TRBV30 and TRBJ1-2; D is ambiguous. The CDR3 contains 14 residues. Trimming took off 4 bases at V and 3 bases at J, with 15 bases between the two ends. Germline V CDR1 and CDR2: GTSNPN, SVGIG (reference sequence). The CDR3 DNA is TGTGCCTGGACCCGGGAGAGTTACCACTATGGCTACACCTTC. This gives the protein CAWTRESYHYGYTF.

The CDR3 loop is CATRDRGDRYYNEQFF. The CDR3 bases are TGTGCCACCAGGGACAGGGGCGATCGGTACTACAATGAGCAGTTCTTC. The chain has TRBV2 and TRBJ2-1, with TRBD1 matching over 10 bases. Trimming at V came to 10 bases and at J to 3 bases, leaving 12 bases not matched to a gene. Germline values: CDR1 SNHLY, CDR2 FYNNEI. This CDR3 region has 16 residues.

This sequence joins TRBV19 and TRBJ1-2; D may be TRBD1 (6 bases). Germline V lookup: CDR1 LNHDA, CDR2 SQIVND (reference sequence). V was trimmed by 7 bases and J by 1 base, leaving 16 bases between them. The CDR3 loop spans 15 amino acids. The CDR3 loop reads CASNQGISVNYGYTF. In DNA, the CDR3 is TGTGCCAGTAATCAGGGGATTTCAGTTAACTATGGCTACACCTTC.

V usage is TRBV27 and J usage is TRBJ1-1; the match to TRBD1 covers 10 bases. There are 14 residues in the CDR3. Germline loops: CDR1 MNHEY, CDR2 SMNVEV (reference sequence). V lost 8 bases, J lost 1 base, and 4 bases stayed unmatched. Written as DNA, the CDR3 is TGTGCCAGCGGAGACAGGGGGCGGAACACTGAAGCTTTCTTT. Protein: CASGDRGRNTEAFF.

The gene calls are TRBV3-1 (or the pseudogene TRBV3-2) and TRBJ2-1; D is perhaps TRBD2 (5 bases). This CDR3 is 11 amino acids long. V was cut by 3 bases and J by 9 bases, with 6 bases left in between. In germline, CDR1 is LGHDT, CDR2 YNNKEL (reference sequence). DNA of the CDR3: TGTGCCAGCAGCCACACTAGTGAGCAGTTCTTC. This encodes CASSHTSEQFF.

The chain links TRBV5-1 to TRBJ2-1; TRBD2 matches at 10 bases. CDR3 length equals 15 residues. The germline V gene has CDR1 SGHRS and CDR2 YFSETQ. Trimming at V came to 0 bases and at J to 8 bases, leaving 5 bases not matched to a gene. The CDR3 is CASSLVASGSDEQFF. DNA for the CDR3: TGCGCCAGCAGCTTGGTAGCTAGCGGGAGCGATGAGCAGTTCTTC.

The V call is TRBV4-1, the J call TRBJ1-2; TRBD1 matches 7 bases. Germline trimming cut 0 bases from V and 6 bases from J; bases unmatched to any gene: 13. CDR3 length: 17 residues. Germline loops: CDR1 MGHRA, CDR2 YSYEKL. CDR3 sequence (DNA): TGCGCCAGCAGCCAAGACCCAGGGGGGTCTGGCTTCAATGGCTACACCTTC. Residues: CASSQDPGGSGFNGYTF.

The CDR3 DNA reads as TGTGCCAGCAGCTGGGCTGGACAGGCGGCGAATGGCTACACCTTC. Amino acid sequence: CASSWAGQAANGYTF. This sequence joins TRBV6-5 and TRBJ1-2, with 7 bases lining up with TRBD1. The CDR3 consists of 15 residues. The germline gives CDR1 MNHEY, CDR2 SVGAGI. The ends lost 6 bases at V and 6 bases at J; junction bases unmatched: 13.

This clone was counted once. The chain carries TRBV27 and TRBJ1-6; no definite D call. The ends were cut back, 5 bases at V and 3 bases at J, with 5 bases in the middle. Germline CDR1 MNHEY, CDR2 SMNVEV (reference sequence). The CDR3 spans 13 residues. The CDR3 here is CASSPYYNSPLHF. The CDR3 DNA follows: TGTGCCAGCAGTCCGTACTATAATTCACCCCTCCACTTT.

The chain is built from TRBV6-4 and TRBJ1-1; D not resolved. The V gene's germline CDR1 is MRHNA and CDR2 SNTAGT. The V end lost 7 bases, the J end lost 3 bases, and 18 bases lay between the germline ends. The length of the CDR3 is 15 residues. Here the CDR3 reads CASTERAGGDTEAFF. CDR3 nucleotides: TGTGCCAGCACTGAGCGGGCAGGCGGAGACACTGAAGCTTTCTTT.

The chain is built from TRBV6-2 or TRBV6-3 and TRBJ2-1, with 8 bases identical to TRBD1. J lost 15 bases, V lost 2 bases, and 6 bases had no gene match. Germline CDR1 and CDR2: MNHEY and SVGEGT. CDR3 length equals 12 residues. The CDR3 spells CASSYTRTGMFF. The CDR3 DNA sequence: TGTGCCAGCAGTTACACTCGGACAGGGATGTTCTTC.

The J gene is TRBJ2-7, the V gene TRBV3-1 (or the pseudogene TRBV3-2); 8 bases align to TRBD2. Germline-derived CDR1 and CDR2 are LGHDT and YNNKEL (reference sequence). The CDR3 has 15 residues. Unmatched junction bases numbered 9, after V lost 1 base and J lost 7 bases. The CDR3 DNA is TGTGCCAGCAGCCAAGTGGGACTAGGGTTGGGTGAGCAGTACTTC. Its protein is CASSQVGLGLGEQYF.

This clone was counted a few times. The genes are TRBV6-1 and TRBJ2-5; D may be TRBD2 (6 bases). Trimming pared 3 bases from V and 4 bases from J, leaving 12 bases between. This CDR3 contains 14 residues. Germline CDR1 and CDR2: MNHNS and SASEGT. CDR3: CASSDRWGGETQYF. The CDR3 DNA reads as TGTGCCAGCAGTGATAGGTGGGGAGGAGAGACCCAGTACTTC.

The J gene is TRBJ2-5, the V gene TRBV5-4; 8 bases agree with TRBD1. In germline, CDR1 is SGHNT, CDR2 YYREEE (reference sequence). Germline trimming cut 4 bases from V and 5 bases from J; bases unmatched to any gene: 13. This CDR3 spans 16 amino acids. The CDR3 region is CASSLRGQGARETQYF. As DNA, the CDR3 is TGTGCCAGCAGCCTGCGTGGCCAGGGGGCACGGGAGACCCAGTACTTC.

This chain links TRBV30 with TRBJ1-1, with a tentative D call TRBD1 (6 bases). V lost 1 base and J lost 1, with 7 bases in between. This CDR3 contains 13 residues. The germline V gene encodes CDR1 GTSNPN and CDR2 SVGIG (reference sequence). CDR3 sequence reads: CAWSGDTNTEAFF. CDR3 coding DNA: TGTGCCTGGAGTGGGGACACGAACACTGAAGCTTTCTTT.

This clone was observed a handful of times. The J gene is TRBJ1-1, the V gene TRBV3-1 (or the pseudogene TRBV3-2); no clear D gene. V lost 2 bases and J lost 4, with 5 bases in between. The CDR3 is 12 residues long. In germline, CDR1 is LGHDT, CDR2 YNNKEL (reference sequence). The DNA for the CDR3 is TGTGCCAGCAGCCAACCGGGCACTGAAGCTTTCTTT. Protein: CASSQPGTEAFF.

This chain joins TRBV5-5 and TRBJ1-5, with 9 bases matching TRBD1. The ends lost 4 bases at V and 3 bases at J; junction bases unmatched: 8. CDR3 length: 16 residues. From germline, CDR1 is SGHKS and CDR2 YYEKEE (reference sequence). CDR3 in amino acids: CASSQIWDRANQPQHF. In DNA, the CDR3 is TGTGCCAGCAGCCAGATTTGGGACAGGGCCAATCAGCCCCAGCATTTT.